Below, 28 T cell receptor beta chains from the same sample are listed, as sequenced in a study of blood T cell repertoires in COVID-19. Measured with immunoSEQ multiplex PCR; TCRdb has only the in-frame clones, and not every one. The table records under 85,000 clones, around 80% of them present only once. The specimen was peripheral blood. The receptor source for this set is a human donor in a cohort sampled during active COVID-19.

The rearrangement links TRBV7-2 to TRBJ2-3, with 8 positions matching TRBD1. Germline CDR1 and CDR2: SGHTA and FQGNSA. The CDR3 covers 15 residues. V dropped 5 bases and J dropped 3; count of bases not matched to a gene: 7. CDR3 DNA sequence: TGTGCCAGCAGCAGCGGACAGGGTGGTACAGATACGCAGTATTTT. This sequence encodes CASSSGQGGTDTQYF.

This chain joins TRBV18 and TRBJ1-4; 7 nucleotides line up with TRBD1. The CDR3 covers 16 residues. Looked up from germline, CDR1 is KGHSH and CDR2 is LQKENI. V was pared by 6 bases and J by 3 bases, with 10 bases of the junction left unmatched. In DNA, the CDR3 is TGTGCCAGCTCTCGGGCCCAGGGGGTAGCTAATGAAAAACTGTTTTTT. Its protein is CASSRAQGVANEKLFF.

The rearrangement joins TRBV7-8 to TRBJ1-2, with D perhaps TRBD1 (6 bases). With 1 base removed from V and 3 bases from J, the gap between germline ends came to 12 bases. The germline gives CDR1 SGHVS, CDR2 FQNEAQ. The CDR3 totals 15 residues. The CDR3 loop reads CASSLGDMADYGYTF. Here the CDR3 DNA reads TGTGCCAGCAGCTTAGGGGACATGGCTGACTATGGCTACACCTTC.

This clone occurred a few times. This sequence joins TRBV24-1 and TRBJ2-1; 7 nucleotides line up with TRBD1. Trimming removed 5 bases from V and 1 base from J; junction bases left unmatched: 4. The CDR3 sequence is 15 residues long. The germline V gene has CDR1 KGHDR and CDR2 SFDVKD. The CDR3 coding sequence is TGTGCCACCAGTGCCCAGACAGGGTCCTACAATGAGCAGTTCTTC. Its protein product is CATSAQTGSYNEQFF.

The table lists this clone with a few counts. The sample carries other DNA sequences with the same CDR3. This rearrangement joins TRBV2 to TRBJ2-5; maybe TRBD2 (5 bases). V was cut by 7 bases and J by 2 bases, with 14 bases left in between. CDR1 and CDR2 (germline): SNHLY, FYNNEI. This CDR3 comprises 14 residues. The CDR3 sequence is CASTPSGIQETQYF. CDR3 sequence (DNA): TGTGCCAGCACCCCCTCGGGGATTCAAGAGACCCAGTACTTC.

CDR3 sequence: CASLRGSYNSPLHF. The CDR3 nucleotides are TGTGCCAGCTTGCGGGGCTCCTATAATTCACCCCTCCACTTT. The chain is built from TRBV28 and TRBJ1-6; no clear D gene. V was trimmed by 8 bases and J by 0 bases, leaving 8 bases between them. This CDR3 region has 14 residues. CDR1 and CDR2 from the germline V gene are MDHEN and SYDVKM.

The rearrangement links TRBV4-1 to TRBJ2-5; a weak D match, TRBD2 (7 bases). Germline CDR1 is MGHRA and CDR2 is YSYEKL. The V end lost 0 bases, the J end lost 3 bases, and 17 bases lay between the germline ends. This CDR3 is 17 amino acids long. CDR3 amino acids: CASSQEGGGGPKETQYF. CDR3 coding DNA: TGCGCCAGCAGCCAAGAAGGTGGGGGGGGGCCGAAAGAGACCCAGTACTTC.

This clone has only one observation. The chain uses TRBV19 and TRBJ1-5; a possible D gene is TRBD1 (6 bases). Germline loops: CDR1 LNHDA, CDR2 SQIVND (reference sequence). With 3 bases removed from V and 0 bases from J, the gap between germline ends came to 18 bases. CDR3 length: 18 amino acids. The CDR3 sequence: CASSMRRGGTYSNQPQHF. DNA for the CDR3: TGTGCCAGTAGTATGAGGAGGGGGGGAACGTATAGCAATCAGCCCCAGCATTTT.

V is TRBV15 and J is TRBJ1-2; D possibly corresponds to TRBD1 (6 bases). Trimming shortened V by 3 bases and J by 7 bases, and 12 bases separated the two germline ends. CDR1 is LNHNV, CDR2 YYDKDF, per germline (reference sequence). The CDR3 runs to 13 residues. CDR3 sequence: CATSSRDKRGYTF. CDR3 nucleotides: TGTGCCACCAGCAGCCGGGACAAACGTGGCTACACCTTC. Variable domain in full (rest from reference TRBV15 and TRBJ1-2): DAMVIQNPRYQVTQFGKPVTLSCSQTLNHNVMYWYQQKSSQAPKLLFHYYDKDFNNEADTPDNFQSRRPNTSFCFLDIRSPGLGDTAMYLCATSSRDKRGYTFGSGTRLTVV.

This rearrangement joins TRBV27 to TRBJ2-1; 7 bases agree with TRBD1. This CDR3 is built from 13 residues. Trimming took 6 bases from V and 2 from J; bases not matched to a gene: 1. The germline V gene has CDR1 MNHEY and CDR2 SMNVEV (reference sequence). In DNA, the CDR3 is TGTGCCAGCAGAGACAGGGCCTACAATGAGCAGTTCTTC. Translated: CASRDRAYNEQFF.

The chain combines TRBV7-2 with TRBJ2-5; 12 nucleotides match TRBD2. There are 15 residues in the CDR3. Unmatched junction bases numbered 1, after V lost 3 bases and J lost 2 bases. The germline CDR1 and CDR2 sequences are SGHTA and FQGNSA. The CDR3 region is CASSLLAGGQETQYF. The DNA for the CDR3 is TGTGCCAGCAGCTTGCTAGCGGGGGGGCAAGAGACCCAGTACTTC.

The CDR3 sequence is CASSWGQGNTEAFF. As DNA, the CDR3 is TGTGCCAGCAGTTGGGGACAGGGAAACACTGAAGCTTTCTTT. V usage is TRBV28 and J usage is TRBJ1-1, with 9 bases that match TRBD1. From germline, CDR1 is MDHEN and CDR2 SYDVKM. This CDR3 region has 14 residues. The trim removed 4 bases at V and 2 bases at J, leaving 2 bases unmatched.

The gene calls are TRBV19 and TRBJ2-3, with D possibly TRBD2 on 5 matching bases. The ends were cut back, 4 bases at V and 4 bases at J, with 18 bases in the middle. CDR3 size: 16 residues. CDR1 is LNHDA, CDR2 SQIVND, per germline (reference sequence). DNA of the CDR3: TGTGCCAGTAGTACTTACCGGGATGCTAGGGCAGATACGCAGTATTTT. This sequence encodes CASSTYRDARADTQYF.

J is TRBJ1-5 and V is TRBV28, with a possible D match to TRBD1 (5 bases). CDR1 MDHEN and CDR2 SYDVKM come from the germline V gene. The CDR3 contains 14 residues. V was shortened by 6 bases and J by 0 bases, with 9 bases between the two germline ends. This chain's CDR3 is CASSDRFSNQPQHF. In nucleotides, the CDR3 is TGTGCCAGCAGCGACAGATTTAGCAATCAGCCCCAGCATTTT.

The genes are TRBV28 and TRBJ1-5; a weak D match, TRBD1 (6 bases). V lost 7 bases and J 6 bases, leaving 13 bases between the germline ends. Germline V gene lookup returns CDR1 MDHEN and CDR2 SYDVKM. This CDR3 region has 13 residues. CDR3 bases: TGTGCCAGCACCCTGGGAGGGGGTCAGCCCCAGCATTTT. It codes for CASTLGGGQPQHF.

The chain links TRBV12-3 or TRBV12-4 to TRBJ2-1, with a weak D call TRBD1 (5 bases). The CDR3 runs 13 residues. Trimming took off 5 bases at V and 9 bases at J, with 14 bases between the two ends. CDR3 amino acids: CASSPTDTGEQFF. The CDR3 DNA is TGTGCCAGCAGTCCTACGGACACGGGTGAGCAGTTCTTC.

The chain has TRBV12-3 or TRBV12-4 and TRBJ2-7; 10 bases align to TRBD1. Trimming cost V 5 bases and J 10 bases; bases outside gene matches: 8. The CDR3 is 13 amino acids. CDR3 DNA: TGTGCCAGCAGTCCGCCGGGACAGGGGCTCCAGTACTTC. Encoded protein: CASSPPGQGLQYF.

The rearrangement joins TRBV5-1 to TRBJ2-6; maybe TRBD1 (5 bases). Trimming took 7 bases from V and 0 from J, leaving 23 bases between them. CDR3 size: 19 residues. Germline lookup yields CDR1 SGHRS and CDR2 YFSETQ. The CDR3 region is CASYRSPATGDSGANVLTF. The CDR3 bases are TGCGCCAGCTACCGCTCACCGGCCACAGGCGACTCTGGGGCCAACGTCCTGACTTTC.

This clone has a single count. This rearrangement joins TRBV3-1 (or the pseudogene TRBV3-2) to TRBJ1-4; the D is unclear. Germline V lookup: CDR1 LGHDT, CDR2 YNNKEL (reference sequence). V was trimmed by 1 base and J by 16 bases, leaving 13 bases between them. The CDR3 runs to 12 residues. CDR3 coding DNA: TGTGCCAGCAGCCAAGTCGGCAGTCAGGCGTTTTTT. It yields the protein CASSQVGSQAFF.

CDR3 in amino acids: CASSSTGTGLGNTIYF. The CDR3 DNA reads as TGTGCCAGCAGCTCAACAGGGACAGGGCTCGGTAACACCATATATTTT. This chain connects TRBV13 to TRBJ1-3; 9 bases line up with TRBD1. Germline V lookup: CDR1 PRHDT, CDR2 FYEKMQ (reference sequence). J gave up 7 bases and V 4 bases, and 11 bases lay outside the gene matches. This CDR3 has 16 amino acids.

The V call is TRBV6-5, the J call TRBJ1-6, with a tentative D call TRBD1 (5 bases). Germline lookup yields CDR1 MNHEY and CDR2 SVGAGI. There are 11 residues in the CDR3. Trimming removed 7 bases at V and 14 bases at J, with 12 bases between. This chain's CDR3 is CASKKGTSLHF. CDR3 DNA: TGTGCCAGCAAAAAAGGGACTTCCCTCCACTTT.

The chain has TRBV4-1 and TRBJ2-3; 14 bases map to TRBD2. This CDR3 is built from 17 residues. CDR1 and CDR2 from the germline V gene are MGHRA and YSYEKL. Trimming cost V 4 bases and J 5 bases; bases outside gene matches: 8. This CDR3 is CASSLGTSGGPGDTQYF. CDR3 nucleotide sequence: TGCGCCAGCAGCCTAGGGACTAGCGGGGGCCCGGGAGATACGCAGTATTTT.

This clone is medium-sized (0.01 to 0.1%). The chain recombines TRBV5-1 with TRBJ2-7, with a tentative D call TRBD1 (5 bases). V dropped 3 bases and J dropped 5 bases, with 21 bases sitting between them. The CDR3 spans 16 residues. Per the germline V gene, CDR1 is SGHRS and CDR2 is YFSETQ. CDR3 nucleotide sequence: TGCGCCAGCAGCTCCCAGGACGCAGGGTCCGTCCACGAGCAGTACTTC. It is translated as CASSSQDAGSVHEQYF. Together with reference TRBV5-1 and TRBJ2-7, the CDR3 gives the full variable domain: KAGVTQTPRYLIKTRGQQVTLSCSPISGHRSVSWYQQTPGQGLQFLFEYFSETQRNKGNFPGRFSGRQFSNSRSEMNVSTLELGDSALYLCASSSQDAGSVHEQYFGPGTRLTVT.

The chain carries TRBV7-9 and TRBJ2-1; TRBD1 agrees at 8 bases. Germline trimming cut 5 bases from V and 8 bases from J; bases unmatched to any gene: 14. This CDR3 has 16 amino acids. Germline lookup yields CDR1 SEHNR and CDR2 FQNEAQ (reference sequence). The CDR3 coding sequence is TGTGCCAGCAGCCCCCGAGTTGACAGGGGCGGGTATGAGCAGTTCTTC. Residues: CASSPRVDRGGYEQFF.

The chain couples TRBV6-1 to TRBJ2-7, with a possible D match to TRBD1 (6 bases). The CDR3 loop spans 13 amino acids. V was pared by 0 bases and J by 7 bases, with 10 bases between. Germline V gene data show CDR1 as MNHNS and CDR2 as SASEGT. Here the CDR3 reads CASSEAPGVEQYF. The CDR3 nucleotides read TGTGCCAGCAGTGAAGCTCCAGGGGTTGAGCAGTACTTC.

The chain links TRBV20-1 to TRBJ1-2, with no clear D. Deletions cut 3 bases from V and 4 bases from J, with 6 bases between. The CDR3 is 11 residues long. From germline, CDR1 is DFQATT and CDR2 SNEGSKA (reference sequence). In DNA form, the CDR3 reads TGCAGTGCTAGTTTAATCTATGGCTACACCTTC. Its translation is CSASLIYGYTF.

The chain recombines TRBV11-3 with TRBJ2-3; TRBD1 agrees at 7 bases. The CDR3 contains 14 residues. Losses at the gene ends were 8 bases for V and 6 bases for J; bases not matched to a gene: 11. Germline CDR1 is SGHNT and CDR2 is YENEEA. This chain's CDR3 is CASQRDRDTDTQYF. The CDR3 DNA reads TGTGCCAGCCAAAGAGACAGGGACACGGATACGCAGTATTTT.

The chain links TRBV4-1 to TRBJ2-5, with TRBD2 matching 15 bases. The CDR3 has 18 amino acids. Germline CDR1 is MGHRA and CDR2 is YSYEKL. The junction had 6 bases not matched to a gene; V was cut back by 1 base and J by 3 bases. The DNA for the CDR3 is TGCGCCAGCAGCCAAGGATGGACTAGCGGGGGGGCCGAAGAGACCCAGTACTTC. Its translation: CASSQGWTSGGAEETQYF.